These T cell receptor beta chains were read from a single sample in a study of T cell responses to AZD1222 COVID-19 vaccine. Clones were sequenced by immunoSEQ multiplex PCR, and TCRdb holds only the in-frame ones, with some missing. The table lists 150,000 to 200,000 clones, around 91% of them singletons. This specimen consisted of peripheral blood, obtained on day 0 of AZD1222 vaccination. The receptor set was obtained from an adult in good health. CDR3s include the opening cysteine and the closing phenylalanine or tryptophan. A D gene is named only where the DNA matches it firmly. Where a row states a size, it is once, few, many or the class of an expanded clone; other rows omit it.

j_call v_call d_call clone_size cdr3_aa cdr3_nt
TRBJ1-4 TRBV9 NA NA CASSVGGSAVEKLFF TGTGCCAGCAGCGTAGGAGGGAGTGCGGTTGAAAAACTGTTTTTT
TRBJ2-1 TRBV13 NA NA CASSLRAGDYGEQFF TGTGCCAGCAGCTTGCGGGCAGGGGATTACGGTGAGCAGTTCTTC
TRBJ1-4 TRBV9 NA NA CASSLEDGKLNEKLFF TGTGCCAGCAGCCTAGAAGACGGAAAACTTAATGAAAAACTGTTTTTT
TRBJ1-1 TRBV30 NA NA CAWSTPLPPKDTEAFF TGTGCCTGGAGTACCCCTCTCCCCCCGAAGGACACTGAAGCTTTCTTT
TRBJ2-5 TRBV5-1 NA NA CASSGTPGTQYF TGCGCCAGCAGCGGCACCCCAGGGACCCAGTACTTC
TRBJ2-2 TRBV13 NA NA CASSFSNEVPRRELFF TGTGCCAGCAGCTTTTCGAATGAGGTCCCGCGGAGGGAGCTGTTTTTT
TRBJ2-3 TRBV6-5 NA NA CASSRSTSTDTQYF TGTGCCAGCTCCCGCAGCACGAGCACAGATACGCAGTATTTT
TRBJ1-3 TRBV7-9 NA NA CASSGQNGNTIYF TGTGCCAGCAGCGGACAGAATGGAAACACCATATATTTT
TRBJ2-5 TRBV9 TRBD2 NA CASSVGTSGVETQYF TGTGCCAGCAGCGTAGGGACTAGCGGGGTTGAGACCCAGTACTTC
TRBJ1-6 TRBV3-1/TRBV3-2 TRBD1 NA CASSQDHRGRYSPLHF TGTGCCAGCAGCCAGGATCACAGGGGTCGATACTCACCCCTCCACTTT
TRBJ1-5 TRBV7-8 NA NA CASSLMEAYSNQPQHF TGTGCCAGCAGCTTAATGGAGGCTTATAGCAATCAGCCCCAGCATTTT
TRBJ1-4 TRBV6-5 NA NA CASEFTGATNEKLFF TGTGCCTCAGAATTCACAGGTGCAACTAATGAAAAACTGTTTTTT
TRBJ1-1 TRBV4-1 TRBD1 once CASSQVTGTGGSAFF TGCGCCAGCAGCCAAGTCACCGGGACAGGGGGCTCGGCTTTCTTT
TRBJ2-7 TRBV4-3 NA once CASSQDTHNSYEQYF TGCGCCAGCAGCCAAGATACACACAACTCCTACGAGCAGTACTTC
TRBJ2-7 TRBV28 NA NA CASSNYEQYF TGTGCCAGCTCTAACTACGAGCAGTACTTC
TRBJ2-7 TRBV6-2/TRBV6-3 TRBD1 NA CASRYVKGQGYEQYF TGTGCCAGCAGATACGTAAAGGGACAGGGCTACGAGCAGTACTTC
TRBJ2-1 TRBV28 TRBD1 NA CASSEPGQGLYEQFF TGTGCCAGCAGTGAACCGGGACAGGGCTTGTATGAGCAGTTCTTC
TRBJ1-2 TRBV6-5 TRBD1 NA CASRLRDREDYGYTF TGTGCCAGCAGACTCCGGGACAGGGAAGATTATGGCTACACCTTC
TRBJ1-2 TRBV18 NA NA CASSPTQADYGYTF TGTGCCAGCTCACCGACCCAGGCGGACTATGGCTACACCTTC
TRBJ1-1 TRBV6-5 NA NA CASSREGNTEAFF TGTGCCAGCAGTCGCGAGGGAAACACTGAAGCTTTCTTT
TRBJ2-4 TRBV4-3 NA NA CASSQDGVAKNIQYF TGCGCCAGCAGCCAAGATGGCGTAGCCAAAAACATTCAGTACTTC
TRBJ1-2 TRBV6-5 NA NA CASSYSQTPDGYTF TGTGCCAGCAGTTACTCCCAAACACCCGATGGCTACACCTTC
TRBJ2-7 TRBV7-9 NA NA CASSLDLHSSYEQYF TGTGCCAGCAGCTTAGACCTCCATAGCTCCTACGAGCAGTACTTC
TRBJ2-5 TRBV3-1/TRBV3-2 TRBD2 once CASSQGLAGGNQETQYF TGTGCCAGCAGCCAAGGGCTAGCGGGGGGGAACCAAGAGACCCAGTACTTC
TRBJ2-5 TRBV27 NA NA CASSFSPTSLQTQYF TGTGCCAGCAGTTTCTCTCCGACTAGTTTGCAGACCCAGTACTTC
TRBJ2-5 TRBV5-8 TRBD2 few CASSLVVSGGETQYF TGTGCCAGCAGCTTGGTTGTTAGCGGGGGGGAGACCCAGTACTTC
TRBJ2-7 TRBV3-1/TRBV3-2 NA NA CASSHPWTGSYEQYF TGTGCCAGCAGCCACCCATGGACGGGCTCCTACGAGCAGTACTTC
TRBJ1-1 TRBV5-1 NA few CASSLAANTEAFF TGCGCCAGCAGCTTGGCCGCGAACACTGAAGCTTTCTTT
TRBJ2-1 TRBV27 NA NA CASSLSLAFNEQFF TGTGCCAGCAGTTTATCCCTAGCTTTTAATGAGCAGTTCTTC
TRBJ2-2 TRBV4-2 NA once CASSQGPPGAANTGELFF TGTGCCAGCAGCCAAGGTCCTCCGGGGGCCGCGAACACCGGGGAGCTGTTTTTT
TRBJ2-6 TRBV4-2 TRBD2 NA CASSQVRGAGANVLTF TGTGCCAGCAGCCAAGTCCGGGGGGCTGGGGCCAACGTCCTGACTTTC
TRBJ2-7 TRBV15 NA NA CATSRTGSSYEQYF TGTGCCACCAGCAGGACAGGATCCTCCTACGAGCAGTACTTC
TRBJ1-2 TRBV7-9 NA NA CASSRRTENYGYTF TGTGCCAGCAGCCGACGGACAGAAAACTATGGCTACACCTTC
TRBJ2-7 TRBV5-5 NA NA CASSYPKGEMTYEQYF TGTGCCAGCAGCTACCCGAAGGGTGAAATGACCTACGAGCAGTACTTC
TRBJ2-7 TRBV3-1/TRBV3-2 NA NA CASSQSGASEQYF TGTGCCAGCAGCCAAAGTGGGGCCTCCGAGCAGTACTTC
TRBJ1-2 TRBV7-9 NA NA CASRKDGNYGYTF TGTGCCAGCAGAAAAGACGGAAACTATGGCTACACCTTC
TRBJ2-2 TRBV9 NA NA CASSPGVSNTGELFF TGTGCCAGCAGCCCCGGCGTGTCCAACACCGGGGAGCTGTTTTTT
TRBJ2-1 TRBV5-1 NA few CASSLGDRSEQFF TGCGCCAGCAGCTTGGGGGACCGCTCCGAGCAGTTCTTC
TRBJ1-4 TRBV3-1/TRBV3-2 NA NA CASSQDVMGHEKLFF TGTGCCAGCAGCCAAGATGTGATGGGCCATGAAAAACTGTTTTTT
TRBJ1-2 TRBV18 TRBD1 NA CASSLGTGGFGYGYTF TGTGCCAGCTCACTCGGGACAGGCGGATTCGGCTATGGCTACACCTTC
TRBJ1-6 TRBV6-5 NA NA CASKGSLNSPLHF TGTGCCAGCAAGGGCAGTCTAAATTCACCCCTCCACTTT
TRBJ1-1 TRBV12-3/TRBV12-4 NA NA CASSLETEAFF TGTGCCAGCAGTTTAGAAACTGAAGCTTTCTTT
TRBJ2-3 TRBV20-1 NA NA CSARGDKQPYF TGCAGTGCTAGAGGGGACAAGCAACCGTATTTT
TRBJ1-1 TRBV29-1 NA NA CSVGTNTEAFF TGCAGCGTCGGGACTAACACTGAAGCTTTCTTT
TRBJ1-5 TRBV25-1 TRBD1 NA CASSERQGSDQPQHF TGTGCCAGCAGTGAGAGACAGGGCTCCGATCAGCCCCAGCATTTT
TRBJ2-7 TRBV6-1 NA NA CASSEWVFISYEQYF TGTGCCAGCAGTGAATGGGTCTTCATCTCCTACGAGCAGTACTTC
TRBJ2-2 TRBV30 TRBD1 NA CASETGATGELFF TGTGCCTCAGAGACAGGGGCCACCGGGGAGCTGTTTTTT
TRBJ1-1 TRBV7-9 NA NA CASSLSRTEPNTEAFF TGTGCCAGCAGCTTATCCCGGACAGAGCCGAACACTGAAGCTTTCTTT
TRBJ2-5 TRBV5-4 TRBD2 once CASSQRTSGGDGTQYF TGTGCCAGCAGCCAGCGGACTAGCGGGGGGGATGGGACCCAGTACTTC
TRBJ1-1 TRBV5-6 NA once CASNVRPNWNTEAFF TGTGCCAGCAACGTTAGACCCAACTGGAACACTGAAGCTTTCTTT
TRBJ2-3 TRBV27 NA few CASSWGDLSTDTQYF TGTGCCAGCAGTTGGGGGGACCTTAGCACAGATACGCAGTATTTT
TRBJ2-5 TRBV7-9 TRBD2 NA CASSFGAGGLETQYF TGTGCCAGCAGCTTTGGCGCGGGGGGGTTGGAGACCCAGTACTTC
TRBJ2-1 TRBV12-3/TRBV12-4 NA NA CASKLLGWEQFF TGTGCCAGCAAACTTCTAGGGTGGGAGCAGTTCTTC
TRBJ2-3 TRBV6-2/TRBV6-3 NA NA CASSPQISSTDTQYF TGTGCCAGCAGTCCCCAGATATCTAGCACAGATACGCAGTATTTT
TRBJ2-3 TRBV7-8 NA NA CASILGTSTDTQYF TGTGCCAGCATACTCGGGACTAGCACAGATACGCAGTATTTT
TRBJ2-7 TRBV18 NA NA CASSPDAALNYEQYF TGTGCCAGCTCACCGGACGCGGCCTTAAACTACGAGCAGTACTTC
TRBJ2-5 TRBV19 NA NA CASSIEPRGETQYF TGTGCCAGTAGTATAGAACCCAGGGGAGAGACCCAGTACTTC
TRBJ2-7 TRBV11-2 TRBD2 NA CASRDRGGYEQYF TGTGCCAGCAGAGACCGGGGGGGTTACGAGCAGTACTTC
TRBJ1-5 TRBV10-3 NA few CAISESGGQPQHF TGTGCCATCAGTGAGTCAGGGGGTCAGCCCCAGCATTTT